A selection of T cell receptor beta chains follows, all from one sample in a study of blood T cell repertoires in COVID-19. Only in-frame clones appear in the TCRdb table, and some are missing; sequencing was by immunoSEQ multiplex PCR. In the table there are roughly 200,000 clones, 88% of which are singletons. Material for sequencing was peripheral blood. These receptors came from a man aged 40-55 years with active or convalescent COVID-19. Both conserved end residues are part of each CDR3. D genes are given only for firm matches. A clone size is listed for some rows: how often the clone was seen (once, few, many), or a class if it is expanded.

-	TRBJ1-2	TRBV7-2	TRBD1	17	TGTGCCAGCAGCCTCCATCCCGGGACAGGGGGTAACTATGGCTACACCTTC	CASSLHPGTGGNYGYTF
-	TRBJ1-5	TRBV28	TRBD1	14	TGTGCCAGCAGTTTGCCCAGGGGGGTTCAGCCCCAGCATTTT	CASSLPRGVQPQHF
-	TRBJ2-7	TRBV11-2	-	15	TGTGCCAGCAGCTTAGGGGGGGACGGACGTTACGAGCAGTACTTC	CASSLGGDGRYEQYF
-	TRBJ1-1	TRBV6-1	-	11	TGTGCCAGCAGTGAAGTAACAGAAGCTTTCTTT	CASSEVTEAFF
-	TRBJ1-2	TRBV27	TRBD1	16	TGTGCCAGCAGTTTAGCCCCACAGGGGTCGGTCTATGGCTACACCTTC	CASSLAPQGSVYGYTF
-	TRBJ2-2	TRBV28	-	15	TGTGCCAGCAGTTTAGAGGCGCCGGTCACCGGGGAGCTGTTTTTT	CASSLEAPVTGELFF
-	TRBJ1-3	TRBV3-1/TRBV3-2	-	14	TGTGCCAGCGCCTATTCGGGGGCTGGAAACACCATATATTTT	CASAYSGAGNTIYF
-	TRBJ1-3	TRBV5-1	TRBD1	19	TGCGCCAGCAGCTCGAGCGCCGGGACAGGGTTCGGCTCTGGAAACACCATATATTTT	CASSSSAGTGFGSGNTIYF
-	TRBJ1-2	TRBV30	-	12	TGTGCCTGGAGTCAGGGTCCCTATGGCTACACCTTC	CAWSQGPYGYTF
-	TRBJ2-5	TRBV6-6	-	15	TGTGCCAGCAGTATTGGACAGGTTGGGAGGGAGACCCAGTACTTC	CASSIGQVGRETQYF
-	TRBJ1-2	TRBV19	-	13	TGTGCCAGTAGTATTGAAACAGGTAGCCCAATTACCTTC	CASSIETGSPITF
-	TRBJ2-7	TRBV5-1	TRBD1	16	TGCGCCAGCAGCTTGGCCGGGACAGGGGTCTCCTACGAGCAGTACTTC	CASSLAGTGVSYEQYF
once	TRBJ1-2	TRBV3-1/TRBV3-2	-	14	TGTGCCAGCAGTCGTCAGGGGTTCAACTATGGCTACACCTTC	CASSRQGFNYGYTF
-	TRBJ1-5	TRBV4-2	TRBD1	15	TGTGCCAGCAGCCCCCGTGCAGGGGGCTATCAGCCCCAGCATTTT	CASSPRAGGYQPQHF
-	TRBJ1-2	TRBV5-1	TRBD1	15	TGCGCCAGCAGCTCCTCAGCAGGGGGCGCCTATGGCTACACCTTC	CASSSSAGGAYGYTF
-	TRBJ2-1	TRBV10-3	TRBD2	16	TGTGCCATCAGTAAAACCGGGACTAGCGGCTACAATAAGCAGTTCTTC	CAISKTGTSGYNKQFF
-	TRBJ2-2	TRBV24-1	-	13	TGTGCCACCAGTGCCCTAGGCACCGGGGAGCTGTTTTTT	CATSALGTGELFF